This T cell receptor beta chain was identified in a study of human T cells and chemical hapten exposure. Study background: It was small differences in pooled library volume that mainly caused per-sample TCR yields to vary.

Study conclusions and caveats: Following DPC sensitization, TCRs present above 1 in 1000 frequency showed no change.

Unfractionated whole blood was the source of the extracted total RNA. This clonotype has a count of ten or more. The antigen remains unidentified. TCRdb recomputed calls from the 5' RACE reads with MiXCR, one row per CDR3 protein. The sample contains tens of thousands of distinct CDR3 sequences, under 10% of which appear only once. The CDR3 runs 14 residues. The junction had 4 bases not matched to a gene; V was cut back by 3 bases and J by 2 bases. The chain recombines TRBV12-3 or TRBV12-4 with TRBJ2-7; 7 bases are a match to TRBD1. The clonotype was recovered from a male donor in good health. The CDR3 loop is CASSFRGQTYEQYF. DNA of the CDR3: TGTGCCAGCAGTTTCCGGGGACAGACCTACGAGCAGTACTTC.